The entry below gives a single T cell receptor (beta chain) sequence along with its context. What it binds is unknown. Profiling relied on immunoSEQ multiplex PCR, and the TCRdb table lists in-frame clones only, not all of them. The sample has tens of thousands of clones, approximately 86% seen once. The data were obtained in a study of lymphopenia after photon versus proton radiotherapy. Study findings and constraints: After the lymphocyte nadir, photon-treated repertoires showed oligoclonal expansion, especially of CD8+ Temra cells. Post-nadir TCR diversity decline inversely tracked overall survival among those who died. Survival link was tested only in deceased patients; proton benefit remains a possibility. Under photons, naive T cells and diversity fell while effector/memory populations rose.

Germline lookup yields CDR1 PRHDT and CDR2 FYEKMQ (reference sequence). The CDR3 length is 15 residues. V shed 2 bases and J shed 5 bases, with 14 bases lying between them. Sequences were derived from peripheral blood, sampled from a patient treated with proton-based radiotherapy. This chain connects TRBV13 to TRBJ2-3; tentative D call: TRBD2 (5 bases). The TCR sequence derives from a man at least 80 years old with esophageal cancer. The CDR3 region is CASSLWDAGGDTQYF. In DNA form, the CDR3 reads TGTGCCAGCAGCTTATGGGATGCGGGTGGAGATACGCAGTATTTT.